The rows below give T cell receptor beta chains drawn from one sample of a study of OX40 agonist ivuxolimab in advanced cancers. The data were produced by immunoSEQ multiplex PCR, yet TCRdb's version contains in-frame clones alone and is incomplete. This sample has approximately 90,000 clones, with about 88% found just once. The sample here was CD4+ or CD8+ T cells sorted from blood, taken in a trial of the OX40 agonist ivuxolimab. The receptors derive from an adult with an advanced solid tumor such as melanoma, head and neck, liver or kidney cancer. Each CDR3 is given with its conserved first and last residue. A D gene is named only where the DNA matches it firmly. Clone size is given for some rows only: seen once, a few or many times, or a class if the clone is expanded.

CDR3 DNA: TGCAGCGTTGAGGGGCAGAGCTCCTACGAGCAGTACTTC; CDR3 protein: CSVEGQSSYEQYF; D gene: NA; J gene: TRBJ2-7; V gene: TRBV29-1; clone size: NA
CDR3 DNA: TGTGCCAGCAGCATTCAAGACCGGGACAGGGGAGAGACCCAGTACTTC; CDR3 protein: CASSIQDRDRGETQYF; D gene: TRBD1; J gene: TRBJ2-5; V gene: TRBV9; clone size: NA
CDR3 DNA: TGTGCCAGCAGCTCTGAGGGGACTAGCGGGGTTACCTACGAGCAGTACTTC; CDR3 protein: CASSSEGTSGVTYEQYF; D gene: TRBD2; J gene: TRBJ2-7; V gene: TRBV7-9; clone size: NA
CDR3 DNA: TGTGCCAGCAGGCCTAGCGGGGGGGTCGATGAGCAGTTCTTC; CDR3 protein: CASRPSGGVDEQFF; D gene: TRBD2; J gene: TRBJ2-1; V gene: TRBV2; clone size: NA
CDR3 DNA: TGTGCCATCAGACCCCTAGCGGGGAGCTACAATGAGCAGTTCTTC; CDR3 protein: CAIRPLAGSYNEQFF; D gene: TRBD2; J gene: TRBJ2-1; V gene: TRBV10-3; clone size: NA
CDR3 DNA: TGTGCCAGCAGCGTAGGAGAGACCAATCAGCCCCAGCATTTT; CDR3 protein: CASSVGETNQPQHF; D gene: NA; J gene: TRBJ1-5; V gene: TRBV9; clone size: NA
CDR3 DNA: TGTGCCAGCAGCCAAGAGGGCCAACGTAATCAGCCCCAGCATTTT; CDR3 protein: CASSQEGQRNQPQHF; D gene: NA; J gene: TRBJ1-5; V gene: TRBV4-2; clone size: NA
CDR3 DNA: TGTGCCAGCAGCTTAGGTTTAACAGCCCTACATTCACCCCTCCACTTT; CDR3 protein: CASSLGLTALHSPLHF; D gene: NA; J gene: TRBJ1-6; V gene: TRBV7-2; clone size: NA
CDR3 DNA: TGCGCCAGCAGCTTGGATTTGGCCCCAGAATTGGGATACGAGCAGTACTTC; CDR3 protein: CASSLDLAPELGYEQYF; D gene: NA; J gene: TRBJ2-7; V gene: TRBV5-1; clone size: NA
CDR3 DNA: TGTGCCAGCAGCCCCTTAGCGGCGCGCACAGATACGCAGTATTTT; CDR3 protein: CASSPLAARTDTQYF; D gene: NA; J gene: TRBJ2-3; V gene: TRBV9; clone size: NA
CDR3 DNA: TGCAGCGTTGAGGGACAGGTGAGCTACGAGCAGTACTTC; CDR3 protein: CSVEGQVSYEQYF; D gene: TRBD1; J gene: TRBJ2-7; V gene: TRBV29-1; clone size: NA
CDR3 DNA: TGCGCCAGCAGCTTGACCCAGGACAGGGGGCACAATGAGCAGTTCTTC; CDR3 protein: CASSLTQDRGHNEQFF; D gene: TRBD1; J gene: TRBJ2-1; V gene: TRBV5-1; clone size: NA
CDR3 DNA: TGTGCCAGCAGCTGGGGAGAACCCACCGGGGAGCTGTTTTTT; CDR3 protein: CASSWGEPTGELFF; D gene: NA; J gene: TRBJ2-2; V gene: TRBV11-3; clone size: NA
CDR3 DNA: TGTGCCAGCTCACCGGGAGGGACAGGGTCTTCCTACGAGCAGTACTTC; CDR3 protein: CASSPGGTGSSYEQYF; D gene: TRBD1; J gene: TRBJ2-7; V gene: TRBV18; clone size: NA
CDR3 DNA: TGTGCCAGCAGTTCACGGGGGTATGGGAACACTGAAGCTTTCTTT; CDR3 protein: CASSSRGYGNTEAFF; D gene: NA; J gene: TRBJ1-1; V gene: TRBV11-2; clone size: NA
CDR3 DNA: TGTGCCAGTAGTGCCTCCCTCGACAGGGTTAATCAGCCCCAGCATTTT; CDR3 protein: CASSASLDRVNQPQHF; D gene: TRBD1; J gene: TRBJ1-5; V gene: TRBV19; clone size: NA
CDR3 DNA: TGTGCCAGCAGCCGGGTGGACAGGGGAAACACCGGGGAGCTGTTTTTT; CDR3 protein: CASSRVDRGNTGELFF; D gene: TRBD1; J gene: TRBJ2-2; V gene: TRBV5-6; clone size: NA
CDR3 DNA: TGTGCCATAGCGCCGGGACTAGCGGGGGGGCCGGACGAGCAGTTCTTC; CDR3 protein: CAIAPGLAGGPDEQFF; D gene: TRBD2; J gene: TRBJ2-1; V gene: TRBV10-3; clone size: NA
CDR3 DNA: TGTGCCATGCAATCGGACATTAATCAGCCCCAGCATTTT; CDR3 protein: CAMQSDINQPQHF; D gene: NA; J gene: TRBJ1-5; V gene: TRBV10-3; clone size: NA
CDR3 DNA: TGTGCCAGCAGCTCTGGACAGGGTACGAAGAGCACTGAAGCTTTCTTT; CDR3 protein: CASSSGQGTKSTEAFF; D gene: TRBD1; J gene: TRBJ1-1; V gene: TRBV7-9; clone size: NA
CDR3 DNA: TGTGCCAGTAGTATAGATCCCCTAGCGGGGGGTCACCGGTACCAAGAGACCCAGTACTTC; CDR3 protein: CASSIDPLAGGHRYQETQYF; D gene: TRBD2; J gene: TRBJ2-5; V gene: TRBV19; clone size: NA
CDR3 DNA: TGTGCCAGCAGTTTATTCTTGGACACCGGGGAGCTGTTTTTT; CDR3 protein: CASSLFLDTGELFF; D gene: NA; J gene: TRBJ2-2; V gene: TRBV27; clone size: NA
CDR3 DNA: TGTGCCAGCAGTTTATTTGGGGGCAATAGGGATGAGCAGTTCTTC; CDR3 protein: CASSLFGGNRDEQFF; D gene: NA; J gene: TRBJ2-1; V gene: TRBV27; clone size: NA
CDR3 DNA: TGTGCCAGCAGTGAAGAGACCCAGTACTTC; CDR3 protein: CASSEETQYF; D gene: NA; J gene: TRBJ2-5; V gene: TRBV2; clone size: NA
CDR3 DNA: TGCGCCAGCAGCTCAGGGATTTCTGGGGCCAACGTCCTGACTTTC; CDR3 protein: CASSSGISGANVLTF; D gene: NA; J gene: TRBJ2-6; V gene: TRBV5-1; clone size: NA
CDR3 DNA: TGTGCCAGTAGTATAGGGCCCGAATGGAGCGGGGTTAGCTCCTACAATGAGCAGTTCTTC; CDR3 protein: CASSIGPEWSGVSSYNEQFF; D gene: TRBD2; J gene: TRBJ2-1; V gene: TRBV19; clone size: NA
CDR3 DNA: TGTGCCAGCAGTTCCGCAGCCTACGAGCAGTACTTC; CDR3 protein: CASSSAAYEQYF; D gene: NA; J gene: TRBJ2-7; V gene: TRBV6-5; clone size: NA
CDR3 DNA: TGTGCCTGGGGGACAGGGAGGGAGACCCAGTACTTC; CDR3 protein: CAWGTGRETQYF; D gene: TRBD1; J gene: TRBJ2-5; V gene: TRBV30; clone size: NA
CDR3 DNA: TGTGCCAGCTCACCCCTCCGGGACCCCCATTCACCCCTCCACTTT; CDR3 protein: CASSPLRDPHSPLHF; D gene: NA; J gene: TRBJ1-6; V gene: TRBV18; clone size: NA
CDR3 DNA: TGTGCCAGTACCGCGGCATATTGGAGGAACAGGGAGGACACTGAAGCTTTCTTT; CDR3 protein: CASTAAYWRNREDTEAFF; D gene: NA; J gene: TRBJ1-1; V gene: TRBV19; clone size: NA
CDR3 DNA: TGTGCCAGCAGTGACGAGATGGGCTACAATGAGCAGTTCTTC; CDR3 protein: CASSDEMGYNEQFF; D gene: NA; J gene: TRBJ2-1; V gene: TRBV6-4; clone size: NA
CDR3 DNA: TGCGCCAGCAGCTCTCCGGGACGCAAAGAGGGGGAGACCCAGTACTTC; CDR3 protein: CASSSPGRKEGETQYF; D gene: NA; J gene: TRBJ2-5; V gene: TRBV5-1; clone size: NA
CDR3 DNA: TGTGCCAGCCAACAGGGTAATCAGCCCCAGCATTTT; CDR3 protein: CASQQGNQPQHF; D gene: NA; J gene: TRBJ1-5; V gene: TRBV28; clone size: NA
CDR3 DNA: TGTGCCAGCCGTGATTCTGGGGCCAACGTCCTGACTTTC; CDR3 protein: CASRDSGANVLTF; D gene: NA; J gene: TRBJ2-6; V gene: TRBV6-1; clone size: NA
CDR3 DNA: TGTGCCAGCAGTTACACGTCGGGCAGCTCTGGAAACACCATATATTTT; CDR3 protein: CASSYTSGSSGNTIYF; D gene: NA; J gene: TRBJ1-3; V gene: TRBV6-5; clone size: NA
CDR3 DNA: TGTGCCAGCAGCTTAGATTTAGGGGGAGCCTCCTACAATGAGCAGTTCTTC; CDR3 protein: CASSLDLGGASYNEQFF; D gene: NA; J gene: TRBJ2-1; V gene: TRBV7-7; clone size: NA
CDR3 DNA: TGTGCCAGCAGTTTCGGGACAGCCGTCTCCTACGAGCAGTACTTC; CDR3 protein: CASSFGTAVSYEQYF; D gene: TRBD1; J gene: TRBJ2-7; V gene: TRBV6-5; clone size: NA
CDR3 DNA: TGTGCCAGCAGTTTCGGACTTAACACCGGGGAGCTGTTTTTT; CDR3 protein: CASSFGLNTGELFF; D gene: NA; J gene: TRBJ2-2; V gene: TRBV6-6; clone size: NA
CDR3 DNA: TGCGCCAGCAGCCAAGATCTGGCGGGACAGCTGAATAATTCACCCCTCCACTTT; CDR3 protein: CASSQDLAGQLNNSPLHF; D gene: TRBD1; J gene: TRBJ1-6; V gene: TRBV4-3; clone size: NA
CDR3 DNA: TGTGCCAGCAGTTACAGGGGGCCCACTAACTATGGCTACACCTTC; CDR3 protein: CASSYRGPTNYGYTF; D gene: TRBD1; J gene: TRBJ1-2; V gene: TRBV2; clone size: NA
CDR3 DNA: TGTGCCAGCTCACCTCGACCGGGGGGGACTCAAGAAACCCAGTACTTC; CDR3 protein: CASSPRPGGTQETQYF; D gene: TRBD2; J gene: TRBJ2-5; V gene: TRBV18; clone size: NA
CDR3 DNA: TGTGCCAGTAATCATGCCGGGACAGGGGTATACGAGCAGTACTTC; CDR3 protein: CASNHAGTGVYEQYF; D gene: TRBD1; J gene: TRBJ2-7; V gene: TRBV19; clone size: NA
CDR3 DNA: TGTGCCGTCGGCGGGGTCACCTACAATGAGCAGTTCTTC; CDR3 protein: CAVGGVTYNEQFF; D gene: NA; J gene: TRBJ2-1; V gene: TRBV7-6; clone size: NA
CDR3 DNA: TGTGCCAGCAGCTTAGTCAGGGTGGTAGGCTACACCTTC; CDR3 protein: CASSLVRVVGYTF; D gene: NA; J gene: TRBJ1-2; V gene: TRBV11-2; clone size: few
CDR3 DNA: TGTGCCAGCAGCTTGCACCAGAATAAAGAGACCCAGTACTTC; CDR3 protein: CASSLHQNKETQYF; D gene: NA; J gene: TRBJ2-5; V gene: TRBV11-2; clone size: NA
CDR3 DNA: TGTGCCAGCAGCGGCGCCAGATCTAGCGGGGGACTAAGGGAGACCCAGTACTTC; CDR3 protein: CASSGARSSGGLRETQYF; D gene: TRBD2; J gene: TRBJ2-5; V gene: TRBV5-4; clone size: NA
CDR3 DNA: TGTGCCAGCAGCCCGGGACTAGCGGGGGGAGGGACCTACGAGCAGTACTTC; CDR3 protein: CASSPGLAGGGTYEQYF; D gene: TRBD2; J gene: TRBJ2-7; V gene: TRBV27; clone size: NA
CDR3 DNA: TGTGCCAACCATAGAACTGGCGGGGGGGCGGAGACCCAGTACTTC; CDR3 protein: CANHRTGGGAETQYF; D gene: TRBD2; J gene: TRBJ2-5; V gene: TRBV19; clone size: few
CDR3 DNA: TGTGCCAGCAGCTTGGCTAGCTCCTACGAGCAGTACTTC; CDR3 protein: CASSLASSYEQYF; D gene: NA; J gene: TRBJ2-7; V gene: TRBV5-5; clone size: NA
CDR3 DNA: TGTGCCAGCAGTGAATCCGGGACAGGGGGTTATCAGCCCCAGCATTTT; CDR3 protein: CASSESGTGGYQPQHF; D gene: TRBD1; J gene: TRBJ1-5; V gene: TRBV6-1; clone size: few